The present TCR beta chain was sequenced within a study of tumour-infiltrating T cells in Burkitt lymphoma. As for the study in general: Survival, overall and progression-free, tracked with productive clonality.

Assay used: immunoSEQ multiplex PCR; TCRdb lists only in-frame clones, some missing. This sample yields 11,000 to 15,000 clones, of which 30% are seen a single time; over 5% belongs to the top ten. In this sample, this clone turned up a few times. The length of the CDR3 is 14 residues. Trimming pared 1 base from V and 1 base from J, leaving 6 bases between. Germline V gene sequence: CDR1 SGHRS, CDR2 YFSETQ. Source material: tumor tissue. V usage is TRBV5-1 and J usage is TRBJ2-1; the D gene is possibly TRBD1 (5 bases). The origin of this receptor is a human donor with diffuse large B-cell lymphoma. CDR3 in DNA: TGCGCCAGCAGCTTGTCAGGGTCCTACAATGAGCAGTTCTTC. Translating it yields CASSLSGSYNEQFF. Full variable domain (outside the CDR3, taken from reference TRBV5-1 and TRBJ2-1): KAGVTQTPRYLIKTRGQQVTLSCSPISGHRSVSWYQQTPGQGLQFLFEYFSETQRNKGNFPGRFSGRQFSNSRSEMNVSTLELGDSALYLCASSLSGSYNEQFFGPGTRLTVL.